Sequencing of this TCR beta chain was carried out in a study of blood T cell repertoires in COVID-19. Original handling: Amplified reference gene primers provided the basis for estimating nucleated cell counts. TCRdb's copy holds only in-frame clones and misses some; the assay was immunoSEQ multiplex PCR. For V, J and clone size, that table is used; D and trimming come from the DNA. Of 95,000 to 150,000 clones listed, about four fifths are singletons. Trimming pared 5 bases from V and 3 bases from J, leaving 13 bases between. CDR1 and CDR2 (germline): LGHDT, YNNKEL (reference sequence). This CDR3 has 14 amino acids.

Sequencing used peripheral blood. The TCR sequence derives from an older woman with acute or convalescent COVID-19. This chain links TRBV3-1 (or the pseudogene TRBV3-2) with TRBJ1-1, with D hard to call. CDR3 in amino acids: CASSVLGGYTEAFF. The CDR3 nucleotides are TGTGCCAGCAGCGTTCTCGGAGGGTACACTGAAGCTTTCTTT.